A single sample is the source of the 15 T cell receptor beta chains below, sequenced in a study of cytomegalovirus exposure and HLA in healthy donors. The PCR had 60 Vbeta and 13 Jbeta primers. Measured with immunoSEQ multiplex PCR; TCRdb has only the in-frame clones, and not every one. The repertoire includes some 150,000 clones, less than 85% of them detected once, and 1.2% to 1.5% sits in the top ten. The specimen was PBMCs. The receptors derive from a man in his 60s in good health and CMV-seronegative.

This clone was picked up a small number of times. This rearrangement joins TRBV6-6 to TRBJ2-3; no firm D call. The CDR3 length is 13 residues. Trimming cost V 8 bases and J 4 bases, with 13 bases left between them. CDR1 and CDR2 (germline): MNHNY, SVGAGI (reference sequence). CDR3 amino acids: CASAVRFPDTQYF. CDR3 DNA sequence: TGTGCCAGCGCAGTGAGGTTCCCAGATACGCAGTATTTT.

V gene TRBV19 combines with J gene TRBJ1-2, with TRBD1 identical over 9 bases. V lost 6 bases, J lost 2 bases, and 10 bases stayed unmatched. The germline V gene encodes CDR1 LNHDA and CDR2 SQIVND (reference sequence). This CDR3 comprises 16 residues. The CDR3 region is CASRNWGTGNNYGYTF. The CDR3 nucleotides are TGTGCCAGTAGAAATTGGGGGACAGGGAACAACTATGGCTACACCTTC.

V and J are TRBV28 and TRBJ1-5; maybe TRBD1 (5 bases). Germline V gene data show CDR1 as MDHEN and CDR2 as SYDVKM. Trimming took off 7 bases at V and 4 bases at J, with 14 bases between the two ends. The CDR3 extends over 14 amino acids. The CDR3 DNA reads TGTGCCAGCATACCGGGGGGATCTAATCAGCCCCAGCATTTT. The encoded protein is CASIPGGSNQPQHF. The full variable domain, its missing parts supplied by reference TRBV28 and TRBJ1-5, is DVKVTQSSRYLVKRTGEKVFLECVQDMDHENMFWYRQDPGLGLRLIYFSYDVKMKEKGDIPEGYSVSREKKERFSLILESASTNQTSMYLCASIPGGSNQPQHFGDGTRLSIL.

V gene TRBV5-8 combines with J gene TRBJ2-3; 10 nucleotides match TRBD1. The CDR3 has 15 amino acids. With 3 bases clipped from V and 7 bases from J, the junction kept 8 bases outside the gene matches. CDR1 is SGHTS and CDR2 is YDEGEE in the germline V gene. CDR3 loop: CASSWSGTGENTQYF. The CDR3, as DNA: TGTGCCAGCAGCTGGTCCGGGACAGGGGAAAATACGCAGTATTTT.

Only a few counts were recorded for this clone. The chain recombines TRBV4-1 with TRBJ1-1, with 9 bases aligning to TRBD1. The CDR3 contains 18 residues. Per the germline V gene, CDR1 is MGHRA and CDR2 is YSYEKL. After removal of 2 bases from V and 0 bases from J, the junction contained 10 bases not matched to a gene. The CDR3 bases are TGCGCCAGCAGCCAAAAGTACAGGGGGCGCGGGCTGAACACTGAAGCTTTCTTT. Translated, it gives CASSQKYRGRGLNTEAFF.

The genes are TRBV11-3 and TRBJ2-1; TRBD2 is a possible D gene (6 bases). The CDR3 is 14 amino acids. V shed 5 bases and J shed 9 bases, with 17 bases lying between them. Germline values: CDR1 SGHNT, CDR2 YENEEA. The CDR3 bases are TGTGCCAGCAGCCTGGGAGGTCTTCGGCGTGAGCAGTTCTTC. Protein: CASSLGGLRREQFF.

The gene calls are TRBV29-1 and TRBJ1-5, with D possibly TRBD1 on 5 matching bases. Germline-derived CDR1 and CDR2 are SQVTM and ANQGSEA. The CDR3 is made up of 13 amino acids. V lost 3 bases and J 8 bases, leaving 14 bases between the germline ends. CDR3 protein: CSVEGQGGEPQHF. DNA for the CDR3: TGCAGCGTTGAGGGGCAGGGCGGTGAGCCCCAGCATTTT.

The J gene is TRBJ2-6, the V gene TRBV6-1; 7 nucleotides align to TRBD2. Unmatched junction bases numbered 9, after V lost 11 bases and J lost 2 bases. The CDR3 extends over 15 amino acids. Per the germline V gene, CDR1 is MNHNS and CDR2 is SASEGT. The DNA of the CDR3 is TGTGCCGGATATGGGGGGGTAGCTGGGGCCAACGTCCTGACTTTC. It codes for CAGYGGVAGANVLTF.

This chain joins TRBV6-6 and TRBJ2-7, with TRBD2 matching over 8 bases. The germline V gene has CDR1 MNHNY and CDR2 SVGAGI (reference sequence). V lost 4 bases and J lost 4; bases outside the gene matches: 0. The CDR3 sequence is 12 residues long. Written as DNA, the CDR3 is TGTGCCAGCAGTTTAGCGGGGTACGAGCAGTACTTC. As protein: CASSLAGYEQYF.

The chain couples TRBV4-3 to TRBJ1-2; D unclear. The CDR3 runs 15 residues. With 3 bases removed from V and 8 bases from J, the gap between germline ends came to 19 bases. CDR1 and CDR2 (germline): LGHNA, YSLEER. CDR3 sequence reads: CASSHLAQTSGGYTF. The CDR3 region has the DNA TGCGCCAGCAGCCACCTCGCCCAAACATCGGGGGGCTACACCTTC.

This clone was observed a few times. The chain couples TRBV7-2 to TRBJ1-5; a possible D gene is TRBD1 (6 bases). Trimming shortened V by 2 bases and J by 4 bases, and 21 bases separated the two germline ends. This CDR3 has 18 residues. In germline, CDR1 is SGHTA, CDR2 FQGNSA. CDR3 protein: CASSLTPRGGRENQPQHF. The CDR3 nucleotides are TGTGCCAGCAGCTTAACCCCCCGGGGGGGCAGGGAGAATCAGCCCCAGCATTTT.

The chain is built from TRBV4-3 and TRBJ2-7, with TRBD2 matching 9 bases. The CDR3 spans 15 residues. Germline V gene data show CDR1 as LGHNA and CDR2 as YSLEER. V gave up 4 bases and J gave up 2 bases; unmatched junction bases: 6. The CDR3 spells CASSPGTSRAYEQYF. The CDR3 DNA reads TGCGCCAGCAGCCCCGGGACTAGCAGAGCCTACGAGCAGTACTTC.

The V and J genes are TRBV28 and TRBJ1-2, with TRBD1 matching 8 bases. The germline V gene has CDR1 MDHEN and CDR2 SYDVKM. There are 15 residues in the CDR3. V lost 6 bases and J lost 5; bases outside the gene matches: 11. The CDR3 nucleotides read TGTGCCAGCAGACCCACACAGGGGGGAGGGTATGGCTACACCTTC. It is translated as CASRPTQGGGYGYTF.

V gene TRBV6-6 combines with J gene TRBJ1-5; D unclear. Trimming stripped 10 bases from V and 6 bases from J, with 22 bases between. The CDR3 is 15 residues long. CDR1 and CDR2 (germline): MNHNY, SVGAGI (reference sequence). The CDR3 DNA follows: TGTGCCACCAACGAGGCCGGAGTCCCCCCTCAGCCCCAGCATTTT. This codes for CATNEAGVPPQPQHF.

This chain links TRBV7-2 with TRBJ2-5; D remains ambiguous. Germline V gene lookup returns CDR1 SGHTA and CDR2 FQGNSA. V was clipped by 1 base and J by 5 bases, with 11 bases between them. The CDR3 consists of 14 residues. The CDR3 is CASSLGFERETQYF. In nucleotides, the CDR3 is TGTGCCAGCAGCTTAGGTTTCGAGAGGGAGACCCAGTACTTC.